The source of this T cell receptor beta chain is a study of cytomegalovirus exposure and HLA in healthy donors. Trimming removed 0 bases from V and 3 bases from J, with 9 bases in between. The CDR3 is 14 residues long. The V gene's germline CDR1 is SGDLS and CDR2 YYNGEE. The study ran its PCR with 60 Vbeta and 13 Jbeta primers. The method was immunoSEQ multiplex PCR; TCRdb's version includes in-frame clones alone and lacks a portion of them. The sample consists of around 180,000 clones, 81% of them appearing once. V and J are TRBV9 and TRBJ1-1; D gene uncertain. The TCR was taken from a man between 18 and 29 years old in good health and CMV-seronegative. Sample: PBMCs. CDR3 in DNA: TGTGCCAGCAGCGTAGGCGGGCCGCACACTGAAGCTTTCTTT. This codes for CASSVGGPHTEAFF.